Below, one T cell receptor beta chain is given with its context. Its specificity is unknown. This record comes from a study of cytomegalovirus exposure and HLA in healthy donors. PCR used 60 Vbeta primers and 13 Jbeta primers. The table came from immunoSEQ multiplex PCR; TCRdb's copy has only in-frame clones and leaves some out. The sample yields roughly 120,000 clones, roughly three quarters seen once. CDR3 length: 14 amino acids. Germline CDR1 reads SGHVS; CDR2 reads FQNEAQ. V lost 4 bases to trimming and J lost 0 bases, with 7 bases between them. Donors showed nominal health when sampled, although they likely had unrecorded immune exposures. Study-level findings and limits: Donor immune exposure was known only as CMV serostatus. When presence/absence was analysed, sequencing depth was taken to be roughly uniform across donors. Most of the TCR beta V segments (in an earlier analysis) were productive either about 87% or about 30% of the time.

This TCR was recovered from a woman between 25 and 40 years old in good health and CMV-seronegative. The chain joins TRBV7-8 to TRBJ1-5; D call uncertain. Material for sequencing was PBMCs. CDR3 protein: CASSSPYSNQPQHF. The CDR3 region has the DNA TGTGCCAGCAGCTCCCCGTATAGCAATCAGCCCCAGCATTTT.